The clone carrying this TCR beta chain was seen at least ten times. The target antigen is unknown. TCRdb recomputed calls from the 5' RACE reads with MiXCR, one row per CDR3 protein. Counted here are a few hundred thousand distinct CDR3 sequences, around 18% occurring once; the ten biggest clones make up 7.5% to 9.5%. The CDR3 totals 13 residues. Per germline, CDR1 SGHRS and CDR2 YFSETQ. V gave up 4 bases and J gave up 2 bases, with 9 bases separating them. This sample is drawn from a study of CD8 T cells in ankylosing spondylitis. Broader study findings: There was a TCR beta motif, made of eight highly homologous variants, that appeared characteristic of ankylosing spondylitis blood. Disease-linked clones reportedly concentrated significantly in matched ankylosing spondylitis synovial fluid.

The sequence was collected from a male donor with ankylosing spondylitis or in good health (not recorded which). The rearrangement uses TRBV5-1 and TRBJ2-5, with a weak D call TRBD1 (5 bases). The source material was blood, either unsorted or a sorted T cell fraction (not recorded which). The CDR3 DNA is TGCGCCAGCAGCAAATCAGGGCAAGAGACCCAGTACTTC. Encoded protein: CASSKSGQETQYF. The whole variable domain, filled in from reference TRBV5-1 and TRBJ2-5, reads KAGVTQTPRYLIKTRGQQVTLSCSPISGHRSVSWYQQTPGQGLQFLFEYFSETQRNKGNFPGRFSGRQFSNSRSEMNVSTLELGDSALYLCASSKSGQETQYFGPGTRLLVL.